Listed here are 17 T cell receptor beta chains from one sample, sequenced in a study of blood T cell repertoires in COVID-19 (dated by TCRdb to 2018 to 2020). Library construction relied on the immunoSEQ multiplex PCR assay. TCRdb mirrors the immuneACCESS table, restricted to in-frame sequences. Some clones are absent from its copies; in checked studies, under half trace to an unresolved V gene, and the reason for the others is unknown. The sample table holds about 110,000 clones, of which over 65% were seen once. Around 8% of the sample is held by the ten biggest clonotypes. Sequenced material: peripheral blood. These receptors were taken from a middle-aged woman with acute or convalescent COVID-19.

The CDR3 loop is CATSRDILSSGNTIYF. The DNA of the CDR3 is TGTGCCACCAGCAGAGATATTCTATCCTCTGGAAACACCATATATTTT. The J gene is TRBJ1-3, the V gene TRBV15; D gene uncertain. Germline assignment: CDR1 LNHNV and CDR2 YYDKDF (reference sequence). CDR3 length equals 16 residues. V lost 0 bases and J lost 0, with 9 bases in between.

The J gene is TRBJ2-2, the V gene TRBV27, with a possible D match to TRBD1 (5 bases). This CDR3 is built from 13 residues. Germline lookup yields CDR1 MNHEY and CDR2 SMNVEV (reference sequence). Trimming stripped 3 bases from V and 4 bases from J, with 6 bases between. CDR3 protein: CASSFGATGELFF. CDR3 nucleotides: TGTGCCAGCAGTTTTGGGGCCACCGGGGAGCTGTTTTTT.

This clone showed up just a few times. The CDR3 nucleotides read TGTGCCAGCGGAAAACGGGGGGCCTCCTACAATGAGCAGTTCTTC. Encoded protein: CASGKRGASYNEQFF. This rearrangement joins TRBV19 to TRBJ2-1; a possible D gene is TRBD2 (7 bases). Germline CDR1 LNHDA, CDR2 SQIVND (reference sequence). This CDR3 has 15 amino acids. Deletions cut 9 bases from V and 0 bases from J, with 15 bases between.

The V gene is TRBV10-1, the J gene TRBJ1-4, with 9 bases that match TRBD1. Trimming at V came to 8 bases and at J to 6 bases, leaving 10 bases not matched to a gene. The germline gives CDR1 WNHNN, CDR2 SYGVQD (reference sequence). CDR3 length: 15 residues. The CDR3 region has the DNA TGCGCCAGCCTAGGCCCCGGGACAGGGCATGAAAAACTGTTTTTT. Translation gives CASLGPGTGHEKLFF.

The chain combines TRBV11-2 with TRBJ1-1, with 9 bases identical to TRBD1. Germline V gene data show CDR1 as SGHAT and CDR2 as FQNNGV. The CDR3 has 16 amino acids. J gave up 6 bases and V 3 bases, and 11 bases lay outside the gene matches. CDR3 protein: CASSFGSGTGPPEAFF. In DNA form, the CDR3 reads TGTGCCAGCAGCTTTGGGTCCGGGACAGGGCCCCCTGAAGCTTTCTTT.

This clone was counted a few times. V and J are TRBV2 and TRBJ1-5; 9 positions agree with TRBD1. Looked up from germline, CDR1 is SNHLY and CDR2 is FYNNEI. Trimming took 1 base from V and 2 from J; bases not matched to a gene: 3. The CDR3 has 16 residues. The CDR3 loop is CASSEERQGGNQPQHF. CDR3 bases: TGTGCCAGCAGTGAAGAAAGACAGGGGGGCAATCAGCCCCAGCATTTT. The complete variable domain, with remaining parts taken from reference TRBV2 and TRBJ1-5, reads EPEVTQTPSHQVTQMGQEVILRCVPISNHLYFYWYRQILGQKVEFLVSFYNNEISEKSEIFDDQFSVERPDGSNFTLKIRSTKLEDSAMYFCASSEERQGGNQPQHFGDGTRLSIL.

The chain links TRBV6-5 to TRBJ2-7; D is ambiguous. This CDR3 is 14 amino acids long. The V gene lost 6 bases and the J gene lost 2 bases, with 14 bases spanning the gap. Per the germline V gene, CDR1 is MNHEY and CDR2 is SVGAGI. The DNA for the CDR3 is TGTGCCAGCAGGACTTCCGGGTTCACCTACGAGCAGTACTTC. Protein sequence: CASRTSGFTYEQYF.

Here the CDR3 DNA reads TGTGCCAGCAGTTACTCGAACGAGGGAACTGAAGCTTTCTTT. Protein product: CASSYSNEGTEAFF. The chain links TRBV6-6 to TRBJ1-1; D gene unclear. The CDR3 is 14 amino acids. Germline V gives CDR1 MNHNY, CDR2 SVGAGI (reference sequence). Trimming left V 0 bases short and J 5 bases short, with 10 bases between.

This clone was detected only a few times. The V call is TRBV10-3, the J call TRBJ2-2, with 7 bases fitting TRBD1. The CDR3 is made up of 18 amino acids. Losses at the gene ends were 2 bases for V and 7 bases for J; bases not matched to a gene: 16. Germline loops: CDR1 ENHRY, CDR2 SYGVKD. The CDR3 reads CAISEKWTGLSPHGELFF. For the CDR3, the DNA is TGTGCCATCAGTGAGAAATGGACAGGCTTATCCCCCCACGGGGAGCTGTTTTTT.

The chain employs TRBV7-2 and TRBJ1-3; the D gene is possibly TRBD1 (5 bases). The CDR3 is 13 residues long. With 6 bases removed from V and 4 bases from J, the gap between germline ends came to 10 bases. CDR1 is SGHTA, CDR2 FQGNSA, per germline. The CDR3 spells CASSLDTGNTIYF. CDR3 nucleotide sequence: TGTGCCAGCAGTTTGGACACAGGAAACACCATATATTTT.

This clone was picked up a small number of times. This CDR3 is CASSYHSAGGNTIYF. CDR3 coding DNA: TGTGCCAGCAGTTACCACTCGGCAGGAGGAAACACCATATATTTT. This chain links TRBV6-2 or TRBV6-3 with TRBJ1-3, with no clear D. The CDR3 totals 15 residues. Germline V gene data show CDR1 as MNHEY and CDR2 as SVGEGT. The ends were cut back, 2 bases at V and 4 bases at J, with 12 bases in the middle.

The chain is built from TRBV9 and TRBJ1-2; the D is unclear. This CDR3 comprises 13 residues. Per germline, CDR1 SGDLS and CDR2 YYNGEE. Trimming removed 1 base from V and 7 bases from J, with 11 bases in between. CDR3 nucleotides: TGTGCCAGCAGCGTACGAGAACTCGGTGGCTACACCTTC. Its protein product is CASSVRELGGYTF.

The chain has TRBV7-8 and TRBJ1-1; possible D gene TRBD1, 5 bases. The CDR3 spans 15 residues. Germline V CDR1 and CDR2: SGHVS, FQNEAQ. V was trimmed by 1 base and J by 2 bases, leaving 11 bases between them. This CDR3 reads CASSLEGYFNTEAFF. CDR3 nucleotides: TGTGCCAGCAGCTTAGAGGGGTACTTTAACACTGAAGCTTTCTTT.

The V call is TRBV7-9, the J call TRBJ2-1, with TRBD2 matching 11 bases. This CDR3 comprises 15 residues. Germline assignment: CDR1 SEHNR and CDR2 FQNEAQ (reference sequence). V trimming: 2 bases; J trimming: 6 bases; junction bases outside the gene matches: 3. CDR3 in DNA: TGTGCCAGCAGCTTAACCGGGACTAGCGGCAATGAGCAGTTCTTC. Its protein is CASSLTGTSGNEQFF.

V gene TRBV30 combines with J gene TRBJ1-1; unclear D gene. Germline V gives CDR1 GTSNPN, CDR2 SVGIG (reference sequence). This CDR3 is built from 11 residues. V was pared by 0 bases and J by 5 bases, with 4 bases between. DNA for the CDR3: TGTGCCTGGAGTGTCTTTACTGAAGCTTTCTTT. Translated, it gives CAWSVFTEAFF. Combining the CDR3 with reference TRBV30 and TRBJ1-1 gives the whole variable domain SQTIHQWPATLVQPVGSPLSLECTVEGTSNPNLYWYRQAAGRGLQLLFYSVGIGQISSEVPQNLSASRPQDRQFILSSKKLLLSDSGFYLCAWSVFTEAFFGQGTRLTVV.

The V and J genes are TRBV7-2 and TRBJ1-2; 7 bases are shared with TRBD1. The CDR3 totals 17 residues. Germline V gene lookup returns CDR1 SGHTA and CDR2 FQGNSA. V was clipped by 5 bases and J by 5 bases; unmatched bases: 17. The CDR3 loop reads CASSRPRDSRGEYGYTF. The CDR3 DNA sequence: TGTGCCAGCAGCCGCCCGCGGGACAGTCGAGGGGAATATGGCTACACCTTC.

This clone was counted once. This rearrangement joins TRBV18 to TRBJ2-2, with 8 bases fitting TRBD2. Germline trimming cut 0 bases from V and 2 bases from J; bases unmatched to any gene: 2. Germline assignment: CDR1 KGHSH and CDR2 LQKENI. This CDR3 has 16 amino acids. DNA for the CDR3: TGTGCCAGCTCACCACCCGCGGGGGGCAACACCGGGGAGCTGTTTTTT. It encodes CASSPPAGGNTGELFF.